The clone carrying this TCR beta chain turned up a few times. The CDR3 is made up of 15 amino acids. Germline CDR1 and CDR2: SEHNR and FQNEAQ (reference sequence). J lost 0 bases, V lost 3 bases, and 4 bases had no gene match. These data originate in a study of CD8+CD57+ T cells in acquired aplastic anemia. The TCR beta profiling, which covered VDJ combination and CDR3 sequence, was carried out using genomic DNA as the template. Each CDR3 protein is one row after TCRdb ran MiXCR on the reads. The sample lists about 180,000 distinct CDR3 sequences, 40% to 55% occurring once. The material sequenced was sorted CD4+, CD8+, or CD8+CD57+ T cells (not recorded which) from PBMCs. This receptor was identified in a human donor in good health. This sequence joins TRBV7-9 and TRBJ1-1; 7 positions match TRBD1. The CDR3 sequence: CASSLLGTVNTEAFF. In nucleotides, the CDR3 is TGTGCCAGCAGCTTGCTTGGGACAGTGAACACTGAAGCTTTCTTT.